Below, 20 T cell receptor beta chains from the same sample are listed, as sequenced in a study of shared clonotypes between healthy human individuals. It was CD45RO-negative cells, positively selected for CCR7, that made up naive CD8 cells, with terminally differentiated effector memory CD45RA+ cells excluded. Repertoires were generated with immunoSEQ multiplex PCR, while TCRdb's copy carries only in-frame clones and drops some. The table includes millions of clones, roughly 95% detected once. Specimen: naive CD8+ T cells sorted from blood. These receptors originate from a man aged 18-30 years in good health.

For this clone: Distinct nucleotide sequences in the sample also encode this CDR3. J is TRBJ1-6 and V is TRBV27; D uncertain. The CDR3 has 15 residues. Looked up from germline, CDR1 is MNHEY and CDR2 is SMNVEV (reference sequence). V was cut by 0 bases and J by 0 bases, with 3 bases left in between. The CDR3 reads CASSLSVSYNSPLHF. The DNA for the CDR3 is TGTGCCAGCAGTTTATCGGTCTCCTATAATTCACCCCTCCACTTT.

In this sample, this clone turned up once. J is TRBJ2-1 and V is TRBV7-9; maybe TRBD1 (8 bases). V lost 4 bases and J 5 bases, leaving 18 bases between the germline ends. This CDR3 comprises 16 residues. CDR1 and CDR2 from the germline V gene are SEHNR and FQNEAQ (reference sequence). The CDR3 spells CASSSTYRGRDNEQFF. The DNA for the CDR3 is TGTGCCAGCAGCTCGACTTACAGGGGGAGGGACAATGAGCAGTTCTTC.

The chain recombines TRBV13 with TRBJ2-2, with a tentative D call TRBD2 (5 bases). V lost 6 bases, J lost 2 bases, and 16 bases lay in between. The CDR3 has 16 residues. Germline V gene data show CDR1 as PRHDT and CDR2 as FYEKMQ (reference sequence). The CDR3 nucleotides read TGTGCCAGCAGTCCAACTGGGAGTTCAAACACCGGGGAGCTGTTTTTT. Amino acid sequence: CASSPTGSSNTGELFF.

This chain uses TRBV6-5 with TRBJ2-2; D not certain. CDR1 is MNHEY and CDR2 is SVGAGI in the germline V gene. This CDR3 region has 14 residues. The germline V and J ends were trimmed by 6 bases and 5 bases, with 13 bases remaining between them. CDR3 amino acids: CASSSSWGTGELFF. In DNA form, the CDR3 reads TGTGCCAGCAGCTCCTCGTGGGGAACCGGGGAGCTGTTTTTT.

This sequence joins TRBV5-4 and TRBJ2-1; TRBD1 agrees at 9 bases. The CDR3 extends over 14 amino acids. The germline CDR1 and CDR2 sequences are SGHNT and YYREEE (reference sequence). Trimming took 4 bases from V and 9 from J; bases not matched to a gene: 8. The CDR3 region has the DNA TGTGCCAGCAGCCCCCCTGGGACAGGGATTGAGCAGTTCTTC. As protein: CASSPPGTGIEQFF.

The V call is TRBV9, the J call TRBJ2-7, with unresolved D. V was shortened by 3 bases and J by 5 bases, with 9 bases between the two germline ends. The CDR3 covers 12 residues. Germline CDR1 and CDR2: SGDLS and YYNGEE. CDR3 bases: TGTGCCAGCAGCGGGGCCGCGAACGAGCAGTACTTC. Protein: CASSGAANEQYF.

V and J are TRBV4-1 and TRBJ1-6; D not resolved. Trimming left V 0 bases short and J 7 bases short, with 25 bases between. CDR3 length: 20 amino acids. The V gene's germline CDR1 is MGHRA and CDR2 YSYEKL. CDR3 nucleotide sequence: TGCGCCAGCAGCCAAGATGAGAGGGTAACTTCGACCGGTGGCAATTCACCCCTCCACTTT. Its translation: CASSQDERVTSTGGNSPLHF.

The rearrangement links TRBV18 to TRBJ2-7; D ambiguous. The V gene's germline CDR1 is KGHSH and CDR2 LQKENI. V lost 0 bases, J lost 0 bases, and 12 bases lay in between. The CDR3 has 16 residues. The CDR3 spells CASSPPGTSSSYEQYF. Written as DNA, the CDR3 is TGTGCCAGCTCACCACCCGGCACTTCCAGCTCCTACGAGCAGTACTTC.

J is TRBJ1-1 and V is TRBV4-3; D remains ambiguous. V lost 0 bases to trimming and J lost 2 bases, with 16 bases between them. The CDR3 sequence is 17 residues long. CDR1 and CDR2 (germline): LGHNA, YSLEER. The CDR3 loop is CASSQDRVGPPNTEAFF. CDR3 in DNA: TGCGCCAGCAGCCAAGATCGAGTAGGGCCCCCTAACACTGAAGCTTTCTTT.

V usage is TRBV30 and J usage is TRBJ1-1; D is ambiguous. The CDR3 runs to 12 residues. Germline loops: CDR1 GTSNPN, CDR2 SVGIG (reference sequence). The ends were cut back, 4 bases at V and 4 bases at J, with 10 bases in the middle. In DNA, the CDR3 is TGTGCCTGGACAGTAGGGAGCACTGAAGCTTTCTTT. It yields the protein CAWTVGSTEAFF.

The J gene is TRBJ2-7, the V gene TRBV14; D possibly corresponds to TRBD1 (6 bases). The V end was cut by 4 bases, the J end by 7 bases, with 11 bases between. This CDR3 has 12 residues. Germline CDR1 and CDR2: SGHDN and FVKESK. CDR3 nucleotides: TGTGCCAGCAGCCTGGACAGTTGGGAGCAGTACTTC. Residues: CASSLDSWEQYF. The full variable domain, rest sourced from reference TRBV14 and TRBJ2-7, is EAGVTQFPSHSVIEKGQTVTLRCDPISGHDNLYWYRRVMGKEIKFLLHFVKESKQDESGMPNNRFLAERTGGTYSTLKVQPAELEDSGVYFCASSLDSWEQYFGPGTRLTVT.

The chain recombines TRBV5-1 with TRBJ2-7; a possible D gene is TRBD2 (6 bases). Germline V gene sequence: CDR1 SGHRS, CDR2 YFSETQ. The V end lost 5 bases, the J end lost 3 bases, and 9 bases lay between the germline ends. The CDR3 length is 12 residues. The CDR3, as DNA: TGCGCCAGCAGGGGGACTGTCTACGAGCAGTACTTC. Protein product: CASRGTVYEQYF.

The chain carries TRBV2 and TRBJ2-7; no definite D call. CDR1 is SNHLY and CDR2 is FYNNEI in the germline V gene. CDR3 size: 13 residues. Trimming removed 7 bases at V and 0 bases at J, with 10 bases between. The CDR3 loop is CASIPPYSYEQYF. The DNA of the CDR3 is TGTGCCAGCATCCCCCCGTACTCCTACGAGCAGTACTTC.

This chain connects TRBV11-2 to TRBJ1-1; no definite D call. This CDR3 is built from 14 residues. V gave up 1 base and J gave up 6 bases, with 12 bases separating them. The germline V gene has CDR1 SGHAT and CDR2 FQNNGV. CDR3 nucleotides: TGTGCCAGCAGCTTAGTTACGAGGGAGGCTGAAGCTTTCTTT. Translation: CASSLVTREAEAFF.

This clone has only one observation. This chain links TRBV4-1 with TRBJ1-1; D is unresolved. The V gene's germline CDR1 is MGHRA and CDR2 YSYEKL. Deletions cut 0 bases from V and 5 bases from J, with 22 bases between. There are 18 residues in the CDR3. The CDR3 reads CASSQEWDGEGRNTEAFF. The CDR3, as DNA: TGCGCCAGCAGCCAAGAATGGGATGGGGAGGGAAGGAATACTGAAGCTTTCTTT.

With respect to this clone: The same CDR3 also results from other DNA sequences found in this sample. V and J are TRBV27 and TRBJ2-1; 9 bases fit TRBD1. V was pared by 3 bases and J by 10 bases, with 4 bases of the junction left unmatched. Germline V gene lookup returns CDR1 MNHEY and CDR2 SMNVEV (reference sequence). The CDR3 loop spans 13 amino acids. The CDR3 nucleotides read TGTGCCAGCAGTTTGACAGGGGGATTGGAGCAGTTCTTC. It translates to CASSLTGGLEQFF.

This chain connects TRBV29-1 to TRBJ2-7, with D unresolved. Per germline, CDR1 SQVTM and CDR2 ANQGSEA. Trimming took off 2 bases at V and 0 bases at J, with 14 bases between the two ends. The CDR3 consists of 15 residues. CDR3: CSVERVGASSYEQYF. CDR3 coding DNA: TGCAGCGTTGAAAGGGTCGGCGCGAGCTCCTACGAGCAGTACTTC.

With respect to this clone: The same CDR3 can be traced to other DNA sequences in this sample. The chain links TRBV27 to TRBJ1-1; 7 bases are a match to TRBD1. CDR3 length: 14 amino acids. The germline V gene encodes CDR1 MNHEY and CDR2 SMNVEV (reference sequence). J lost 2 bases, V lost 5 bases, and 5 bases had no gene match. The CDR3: CASSPIGGNTEAFF. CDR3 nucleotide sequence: TGTGCCAGCAGTCCTATAGGGGGCAACACTGAAGCTTTCTTT.

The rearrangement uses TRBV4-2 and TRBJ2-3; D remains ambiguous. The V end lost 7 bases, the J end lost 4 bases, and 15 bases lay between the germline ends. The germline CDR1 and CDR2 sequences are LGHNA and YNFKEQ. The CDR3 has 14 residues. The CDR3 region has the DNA TGTGCCAGCAATTCGAACACCCGGTCAGATACGCAGTATTTT. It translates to CASNSNTRSDTQYF.

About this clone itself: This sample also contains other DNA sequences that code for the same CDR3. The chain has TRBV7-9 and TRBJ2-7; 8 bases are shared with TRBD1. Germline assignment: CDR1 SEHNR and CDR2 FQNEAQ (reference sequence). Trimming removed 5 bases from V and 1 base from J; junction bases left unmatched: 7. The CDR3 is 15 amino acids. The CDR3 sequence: CASSLGQGTSYEQYF. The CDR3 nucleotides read TGTGCCAGCAGCCTCGGACAGGGCACTTCCTACGAGCAGTACTTC.